The 28 T cell receptor beta chains below all came from one sample that was sequenced in a study of cytomegalovirus exposure and HLA in healthy donors. With 60 Vbeta and 13 Jbeta primers, the PCR was carried out. Data came from immunoSEQ multiplex PCR; TCRdb stores just in-frame clones and leaves some out. The data show under 250,000 clones, with about 80% seen just once and 9.5% to 13% held by the top ten. The source material was PBMCs. Receptors originate from a woman aged 45-65 years in good health and CMV-seropositive.

Here the CDR3 reads CASSKTGGPGNTIYF. The CDR3 nucleotides are TGTGCCAGCAGTAAAACAGGGGGCCCTGGAAACACCATATATTTT. The chain uses TRBV6-5 and TRBJ1-3, with TRBD1 matching over 9 bases. The CDR3 runs 15 residues. Trimming removed 5 bases from V and 2 bases from J; junction bases left unmatched: 4. CDR1 is MNHEY and CDR2 is SVGAGI in the germline V gene.

Comments on this clone: The same CDR3 also results from other DNA sequences found in this sample. V usage is TRBV5-1 and J usage is TRBJ1-1; 8 positions agree with TRBD1. With 4 bases clipped from V and 0 bases from J, the junction kept 5 bases outside the gene matches. The V gene's germline CDR1 is SGHRS and CDR2 YFSETQ. The CDR3 runs 15 residues. The CDR3, as DNA: TGCGCCAGCAGCCTGGACAGGGCCATGAACACTGAAGCTTTCTTT. Translation: CASSLDRAMNTEAFF.

This chain links TRBV19 with TRBJ1-4; the D gene is possibly TRBD1 (5 bases). In germline, CDR1 is LNHDA, CDR2 SQIVND (reference sequence). Trimming stripped 3 bases from V and 7 bases from J, with 12 bases between. This CDR3 is 14 amino acids long. The CDR3: CASSIGGMGEKLFF. The DNA for the CDR3 is TGTGCCAGTAGTATCGGGGGGATGGGTGAAAAACTGTTTTTT.

The CDR3 protein is CASSLGGPDEKLFF. The CDR3 coding sequence is TGCGCCAGCAGCTTGGGGGGGCCGGATGAAAAACTGTTTTTT. The rearrangement links TRBV5-1 to TRBJ1-4; TRBD1 might be the D (6 bases). Between the trimmed V and J ends, which lost 0 bases and 6 bases, there was a span of 9 bases. The CDR3 runs to 14 residues. Germline assignment: CDR1 SGHRS and CDR2 YFSETQ.

This clone is a singleton in its sample. The V and J genes are TRBV11-2 and TRBJ1-1, with D unclear. Trimming cost V 3 bases and J 0 bases, with 8 bases left between them. The CDR3 contains 14 residues. Germline CDR1 reads SGHAT; CDR2 reads FQNNGV. The CDR3 DNA reads as TGTGCCAGCAGCTTGGAGGGCCTGAACACTGAAGCTTTCTTT. Translating gives CASSLEGLNTEAFF.

The count of this clone is one. V usage is TRBV7-9 and J usage is TRBJ2-2; tentative D call: TRBD2 (5 bases). Germline V gene sequence: CDR1 SEHNR, CDR2 FQNEAQ (reference sequence). The CDR3 runs 12 residues. The V end was cut by 9 bases, the J end by 5 bases, with 10 bases between. Here the CDR3 reads CASVRGTGELFF. CDR3 DNA sequence: TGTGCCAGTGTCCGGGGAACCGGGGAGCTGTTTTTT.

The chain has TRBV27 and TRBJ2-7; maybe TRBD1 (6 bases). Trimming removed 6 bases at V and 3 bases at J, with 18 bases between. This CDR3 spans 15 amino acids. Germline V CDR1 and CDR2: MNHEY, SMNVEV (reference sequence). The CDR3 spells CASRMTGFSNYEQYF. CDR3 bases: TGTGCCAGCAGGATGACAGGCTTCTCCAACTACGAGCAGTACTTC.

This sequence joins TRBV18 and TRBJ1-1; 8 nucleotides agree with TRBD1. CDR3 length: 15 amino acids. Trimming at V came to 4 bases and at J to 4 bases, leaving 8 bases not matched to a gene. Germline V gene data show CDR1 as KGHSH and CDR2 as LQKENI. Here the CDR3 reads CASSLQGEFVTEAFF. The DNA for the CDR3 is TGTGCCAGCTCACTACAGGGGGAGTTCGTCACTGAAGCTTTCTTT. Together with reference TRBV18 and TRBJ1-1, the CDR3 gives the full variable domain: NAGVMQNPRHLVRRRGQEARLRCSPMKGHSHVYWYRQLPEEGLKFMVYLQKENIIDESGMPKERFSAEFPKEGPSILRIQQVVRGDSAAYFCASSLQGEFVTEAFFGQGTRLTVV.

This chain uses TRBV2 with TRBJ2-5; TRBD2 agrees at 7 bases. This CDR3 contains 15 residues. V shed 3 bases and J 1 base; nucleotides not matched to a gene: 5. Germline V gives CDR1 SNHLY, CDR2 FYNNEI. CDR3 coding DNA: TGTGCCAGCAGTGAGGGGGGGATCCCCCAAGAGACCCAGTACTTC. Its protein product is CASSEGGIPQETQYF.

This chain uses TRBV11-1 with TRBJ1-6, with D possibly matching TRBD1 (5 bases). Germline CDR1 and CDR2: SGHAT and FQDESV (reference sequence). V was shortened by 4 bases and J by 7 bases, with 14 bases between the two germline ends. The CDR3 runs to 15 residues. CDR3 sequence: CASSYSGGGNSPLHF. The CDR3 bases are TGTGCCAGCAGCTACTCCGGGGGGGGGAATTCACCCCTCCACTTT.

The rearrangement uses TRBV2 and TRBJ1-5; D is undetermined. Trimming took off 1 base at V and 1 base at J, with 5 bases between the two ends. CDR1 and CDR2 from the germline V gene are SNHLY and FYNNEI. The CDR3 covers 14 residues. Written as DNA, the CDR3 is TGTGCCAGCAGTGAAGTTAGCAGCAATCAGCCCCAGCATTTT. It is translated as CASSEVSSNQPQHF.

This sequence joins TRBV21-1 and TRBJ1-1; the table's D call, TRBD1, was not checked against the DNA. TRBV21-1 represents a pseudogene. This CDR3 is built from 15 residues. The CDR3 DNA reads as TGTGCCAGCAGCCCCTGGGCAGGGTCGGGCACTGAAGCTTTCTTT. As protein: CASSPWAGSGTEAFF.

The rearrangement uses TRBV25-1 and TRBJ1-2, with TRBD1 identical over 7 bases. The CDR3 is 14 residues long. Losses at the gene ends were 6 bases for V and 7 bases for J; bases not matched to a gene: 11. The germline V gene has CDR1 MGHDK and CDR2 SYGVNS. The CDR3 region is CASRPPGQRSGYTF. The CDR3, as DNA: TGTGCCAGCAGGCCTCCGGGACAGCGAAGTGGCTACACCTTC.

Here the CDR3 reads CASSVNQETQYF. The CDR3 DNA reads TGTGCCAGCAGCGTTAATCAGGAGACCCAGTACTTC. The chain has TRBV9 and TRBJ2-5, with no clear D. The V end was cut by 2 bases, the J end by 5 bases, with 7 bases between. CDR1 is SGDLS and CDR2 is YYNGEE in the germline V gene. The CDR3 spans 12 residues.

The rearrangement uses TRBV30 and TRBJ1-2; D gene unclear. Trimming removed 1 base at V and 5 bases at J, with 14 bases between. From germline, CDR1 is GTSNPN and CDR2 SVGIG (reference sequence). This CDR3 is built from 14 residues. CDR3 sequence reads: CAWSERGGLYGYTF. DNA for the CDR3: TGTGCCTGGAGTGAACGGGGAGGACTTTATGGCTACACCTTC.

This chain connects TRBV7-3 to TRBJ2-3; possibly TRBD2 for D (7 bases). V was cut by 5 bases and J by 4 bases, with 13 bases left in between. Germline CDR1 and CDR2: SGHTA and FQGTGA. The length of the CDR3 is 14 residues. The CDR3 DNA is TGTGCCAGCAGCCGAGGGGGGGAGTCAGATACGCAGTATTTT. The encoded protein is CASSRGGESDTQYF.

This clone occurred once. This chain links TRBV11-2 with TRBJ2-7; 7 bases fit TRBD2. This CDR3 is built from 14 residues. With 4 bases clipped from V and 7 bases from J, the junction kept 10 bases outside the gene matches. The V gene's germline CDR1 is SGHAT and CDR2 FQNNGV. CDR3 bases: TGTGCCAGCAGCTCTATTACTAGCGCAGGGGAGCAGTACTTC. It translates to CASSSITSAGEQYF.

There are a few counts of this clone. The J gene is TRBJ2-7, the V gene TRBV10-2; 7 bases fit TRBD1. Looked up from germline, CDR1 is WSHSY and CDR2 is SAAADI. V shed 5 bases and J 2 bases; nucleotides not matched to a gene: 6. The CDR3 totals 14 residues. The CDR3 DNA follows: TGCGCCAGCAGTCCCGGGACAGCACCCTACGAGCAGTACTTC. This translates into CASSPGTAPYEQYF.

The chain recombines TRBV4-2 with TRBJ1-5, with D unclear. The germline CDR1 and CDR2 sequences are LGHNA and YNFKEQ. The V gene lost 3 bases and the J gene lost 0 bases, with 9 bases spanning the gap. The CDR3 contains 15 residues. The CDR3 DNA is TGTGCCAGCAGCCATGGAGCCGTTAGCAATCAGCCCCAGCATTTT. Protein product: CASSHGAVSNQPQHF.

The V call is TRBV2, the J call TRBJ2-5; possible D gene TRBD2, 6 bases. CDR1 is SNHLY and CDR2 is FYNNEI in the germline V gene. The CDR3 extends over 14 amino acids. The ends were cut back, 4 bases at V and 2 bases at J, with 11 bases in the middle. For the CDR3, the DNA is TGTGCCAGCAGTGTGGGGACTGCGCAAGAGACCCAGTACTTC. Translating gives CASSVGTAQETQYF.

The V call is TRBV5-1, the J call TRBJ1-3; the D is unclear. CDR3 length: 15 residues. Deletions cut 4 bases from V and 0 bases from J, with 11 bases between. CDR1 and CDR2 from the germline V gene are SGHRS and YFSETQ. CDR3 amino acids: CASSRTRSSGNTIYF. The CDR3 DNA reads as TGCGCCAGCAGCCGAACTCGGAGCTCTGGAAACACCATATATTTT.

This clone was seen once. This rearrangement joins TRBV7-8 to TRBJ2-7; 10 positions agree with TRBD1. V dropped 5 bases and J dropped 6; count of bases not matched to a gene: 13. This CDR3 comprises 16 residues. Germline assignment: CDR1 SGHVS and CDR2 FQNEAQ. As DNA, the CDR3 is TGTGCCAGCAGCACAAACCCCGGGACAGGGGTTGGCGAGCAGTACTTC. This translates into CASSTNPGTGVGEQYF.

J is TRBJ1-2 and V is TRBV10-3; TRBD1 agrees at 9 bases. In germline, CDR1 is ENHRY, CDR2 SYGVKD. The length of the CDR3 is 13 residues. The V and J ends lost 4 bases and 7 bases, in that order; junction bases with no gene match: 4. Written as DNA, the CDR3 is TGTGCCATCAGTGGACAGGGGGTGAGTGGCTACACCTTC. Protein sequence: CAISGQGVSGYTF.

The chain is built from TRBV27 and TRBJ1-5, with a possible D match to TRBD1 (5 bases). V was pared by 7 bases and J by 7 bases, with 17 bases between. The CDR3 has 14 amino acids. Germline V CDR1 and CDR2: MNHEY, SMNVEV (reference sequence). The CDR3 bases are TGTGCCAGCATGGGGCGGGAAGTGGGGCAGCCCCAGCATTTT. Encoded protein: CASMGREVGQPQHF.

The DNA for the CDR3 is TGTGCCATCGGACCGGGACAGGGGGGCCGGGGGCAGCCCCAGCATTTT. This codes for CAIGPGQGGRGQPQHF. The chain recombines TRBV10-3 with TRBJ1-5, with 11 bases that match TRBD1. Trimming took 8 bases from V and 7 from J; bases not matched to a gene: 13. CDR1 ENHRY and CDR2 SYGVKD come from the germline V gene. The CDR3 has 16 amino acids.

This chain joins TRBV7-6 and TRBJ2-1, with 8 nucleotides matching TRBD2. The V and J ends lost 3 bases and 7 bases, in that order; junction bases with no gene match: 8. CDR1 is SGHVS, CDR2 FNYEAQ, per germline. This CDR3 spans 15 amino acids. CDR3 amino acids: CASSFSLAGKNEQFF. Written as DNA, the CDR3 is TGTGCCAGCAGCTTCTCTTTAGCGGGGAAGAATGAGCAGTTCTTC.

V and J are TRBV28 and TRBJ2-5, with D tentatively TRBD2 (5 bases). Per germline, CDR1 MDHEN and CDR2 SYDVKM. With 2 bases removed from V and 5 bases from J, the gap between germline ends came to 6 bases. The CDR3 runs to 12 residues. The CDR3 DNA reads as TGTGCCAGCAGTTTACGCGGGGAGACCCAGTACTTC. Amino acids: CASSLRGETQYF.

The V gene is TRBV28, the J gene TRBJ1-5; D unresolved. Germline V gene lookup returns CDR1 MDHEN and CDR2 SYDVKM. Trimming cost V 3 bases and J 4 bases, with 10 bases left between them. The CDR3 is made up of 14 amino acids. CDR3 nucleotide sequence: TGTGCCAGCAGTTTTCGGTCGGGAAATCAGCCCCAGCATTTT. Its translation: CASSFRSGNQPQHF.